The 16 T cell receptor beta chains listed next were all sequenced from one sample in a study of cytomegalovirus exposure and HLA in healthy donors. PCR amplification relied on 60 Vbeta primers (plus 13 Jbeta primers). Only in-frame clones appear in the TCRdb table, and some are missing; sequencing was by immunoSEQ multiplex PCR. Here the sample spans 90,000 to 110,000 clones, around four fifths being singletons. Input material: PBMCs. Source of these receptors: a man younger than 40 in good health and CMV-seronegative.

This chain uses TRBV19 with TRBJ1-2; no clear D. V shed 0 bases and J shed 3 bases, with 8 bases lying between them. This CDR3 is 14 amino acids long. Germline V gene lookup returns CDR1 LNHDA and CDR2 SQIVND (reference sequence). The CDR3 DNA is TGTGCCAGTAGTATAGAGCGCACCCACTATGGCTACACCTTC. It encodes CASSIERTHYGYTF. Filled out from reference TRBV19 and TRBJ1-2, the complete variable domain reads DGGITQSPKYLFRKEGQNVTLSCEQNLNHDAMYWYRQDPGQGLRLIYYSQIVNDFQKGDIAEGYSVSREKKESFPLTVTSAQKNPTAFYLCASSIERTHYGYTFGSGTRLTVV.

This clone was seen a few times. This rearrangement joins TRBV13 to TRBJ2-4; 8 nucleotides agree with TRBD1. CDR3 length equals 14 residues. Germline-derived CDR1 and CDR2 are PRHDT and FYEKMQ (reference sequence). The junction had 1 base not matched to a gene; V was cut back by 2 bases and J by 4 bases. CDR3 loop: CASSLQGAKNIQYF. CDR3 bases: TGTGCCAGCAGCTTACAGGGGGCAAAAAACATTCAGTACTTC.

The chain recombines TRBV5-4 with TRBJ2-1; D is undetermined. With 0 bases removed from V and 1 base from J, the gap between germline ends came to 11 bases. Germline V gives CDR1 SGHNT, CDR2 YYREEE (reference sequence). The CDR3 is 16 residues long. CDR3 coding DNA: TGTGCCAGCAGCTTGGGAAGTGTGCTATCCTACAATGAGCAGTTCTTC. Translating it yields CASSLGSVLSYNEQFF. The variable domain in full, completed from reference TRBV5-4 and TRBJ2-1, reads ETGVTQSPTHLIKTRGQQVTLRCSSQSGHNTVSWYQQALGQGPQFIFQYYREEENGRGNFPPRFSGLQFPNYSSELNVNALELDDSALYLCASSLGSVLSYNEQFFGPGTRLTVL.

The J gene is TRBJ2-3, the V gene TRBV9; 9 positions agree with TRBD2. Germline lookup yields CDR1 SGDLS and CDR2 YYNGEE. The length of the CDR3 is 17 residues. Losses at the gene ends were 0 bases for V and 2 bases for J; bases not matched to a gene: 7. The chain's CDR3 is CASSVATQRGATDTQYF. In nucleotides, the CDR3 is TGTGCCAGCAGCGTAGCTACCCAGCGGGGGGCCACAGATACGCAGTATTTT.

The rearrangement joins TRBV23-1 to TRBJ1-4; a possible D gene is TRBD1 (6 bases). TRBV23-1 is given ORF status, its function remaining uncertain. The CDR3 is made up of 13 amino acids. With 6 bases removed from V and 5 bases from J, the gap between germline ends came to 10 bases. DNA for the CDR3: TGCGCCAGCAGACGAACAGGGAATGAAAAACTGTTTTTT. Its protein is CASRRTGNEKLFF.

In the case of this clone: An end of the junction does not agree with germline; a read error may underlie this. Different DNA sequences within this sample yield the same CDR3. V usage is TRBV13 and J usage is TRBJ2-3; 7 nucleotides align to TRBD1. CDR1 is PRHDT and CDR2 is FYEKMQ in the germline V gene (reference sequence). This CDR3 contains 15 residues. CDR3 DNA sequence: TGTGCCAGCAGCTTACGGTTAGGGGGCACAGATACGCAGTATTTC. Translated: CASSLRLGGTDTQYF.

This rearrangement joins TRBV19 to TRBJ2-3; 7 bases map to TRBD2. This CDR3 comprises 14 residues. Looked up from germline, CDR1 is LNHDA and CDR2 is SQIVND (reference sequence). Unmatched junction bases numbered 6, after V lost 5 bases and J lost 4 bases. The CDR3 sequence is CASSWRELADTQYF. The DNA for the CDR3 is TGTGCCAGTAGTTGGCGGGAGCTCGCAGATACGCAGTATTTT.

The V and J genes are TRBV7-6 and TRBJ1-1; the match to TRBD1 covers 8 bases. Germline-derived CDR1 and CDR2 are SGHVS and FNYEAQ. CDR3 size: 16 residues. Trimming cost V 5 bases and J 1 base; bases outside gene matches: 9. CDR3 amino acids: CASSTSSQGGNTEAFF. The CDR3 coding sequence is TGTGCCAGCAGCACCAGTTCACAGGGGGGGAACACTGAAGCTTTCTTT.

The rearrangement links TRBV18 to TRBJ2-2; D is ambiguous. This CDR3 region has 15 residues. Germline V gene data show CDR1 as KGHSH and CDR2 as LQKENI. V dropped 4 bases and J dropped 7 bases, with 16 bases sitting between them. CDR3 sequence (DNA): TGTGCCAGCTCACAAGAACTTCCCCGGGTCGGGGAGCTGTTTTTT. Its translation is CASSQELPRVGELFF.

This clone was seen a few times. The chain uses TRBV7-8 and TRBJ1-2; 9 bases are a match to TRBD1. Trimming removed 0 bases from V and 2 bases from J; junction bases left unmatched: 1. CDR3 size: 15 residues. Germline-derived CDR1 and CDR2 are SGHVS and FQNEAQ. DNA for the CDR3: TGTGCCAGCAGCTTAGCAGGGACAGGGAACTATGGCTACACCTTC. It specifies CASSLAGTGNYGYTF. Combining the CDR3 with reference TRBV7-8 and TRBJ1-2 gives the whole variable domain GAGVSQSPRYKVAKRGQDVALRCDPISGHVSLFWYQQALGQGPEFLTYFQNEAQLDKSGLPSDRFFAERPEGSVSTLKIQRTQQEDSAVYLCASSLAGTGNYGYTFGSGTRLTVV.

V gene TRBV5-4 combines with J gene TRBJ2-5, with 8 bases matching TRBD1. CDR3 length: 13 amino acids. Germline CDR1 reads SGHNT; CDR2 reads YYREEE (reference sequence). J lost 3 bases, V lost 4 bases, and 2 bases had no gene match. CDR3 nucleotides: TGTGCCAGCAGCAAGGACAGGGAAGAGACCCAGTACTTC. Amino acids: CASSKDREETQYF.

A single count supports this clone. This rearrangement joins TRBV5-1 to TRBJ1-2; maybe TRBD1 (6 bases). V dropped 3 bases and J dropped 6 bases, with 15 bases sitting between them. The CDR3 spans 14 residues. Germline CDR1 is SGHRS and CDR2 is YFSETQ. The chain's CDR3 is CASSYSQGNNGYTF. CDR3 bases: TGCGCCAGCAGCTACTCACAGGGTAATAATGGCTACACCTTC.

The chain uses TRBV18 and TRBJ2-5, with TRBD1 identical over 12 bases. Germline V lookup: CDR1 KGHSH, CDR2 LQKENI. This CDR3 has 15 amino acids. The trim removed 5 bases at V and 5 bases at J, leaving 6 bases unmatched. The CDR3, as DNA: TGTGCCAGCTCAACCCGGGACAGGGGGCCGGAGACCCAGTACTTC. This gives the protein CASSTRDRGPETQYF.

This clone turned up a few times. The CDR3 DNA reads as TGTGCCAGCAGTTACGCGTCGGGGGGTGAAGCTTTCTTT. Translating it yields CASSYASGGEAFF. The gene calls are TRBV6-6 and TRBJ1-1; D might be TRBD1 (5 bases). In germline, CDR1 is MNHNY, CDR2 SVGAGI (reference sequence). The CDR3 totals 13 residues. The V end was cut by 2 bases, the J end by 7 bases, with 11 bases between.

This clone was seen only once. CDR3 nucleotide sequence: TGTGCCAGCAGCCCACGGACAGGGGGCATCAATGAGCAGTTCTTC. Protein sequence: CASSPRTGGINEQFF. The chain employs TRBV11-3 and TRBJ2-1; 11 nucleotides agree with TRBD1. Germline V CDR1 and CDR2: SGHNT, YENEEA. J gave up 6 bases and V 5 bases, and 6 bases lay outside the gene matches. The length of the CDR3 is 15 residues.

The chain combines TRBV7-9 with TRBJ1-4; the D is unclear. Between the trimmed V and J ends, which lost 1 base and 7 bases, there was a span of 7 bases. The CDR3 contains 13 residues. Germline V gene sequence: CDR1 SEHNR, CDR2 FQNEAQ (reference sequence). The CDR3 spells CASSLVEVEKLFF. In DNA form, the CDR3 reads TGTGCCAGCAGCTTAGTGGAGGTTGAAAAACTGTTTTTT.